This T cell receptor beta chain appears in the sequencing data of a study of blood T cell repertoires in COVID-19. Study context: Whether acute or convalescent, the COVID-19 samples came from the United States, Italy and Spain.

Participant ages covered roughly 18 to 89 years across 24 US areas. Donors in Cohort 3 who had recovered were those with two negative PCRs, healthcare professional clearance, or resolution of their symptoms. Some clones are missing from TCRdb's copy, which holds only in-frame ones; the method was immunoSEQ multiplex PCR. The table lists hundreds of thousands of clones, 75% to 90% of them singletons. The TCR comes from a woman in her sixties or seventies who had recovered from COVID-19. Sequencing used PBMCs or T cells enriched from blood (not recorded which).

As DNA, the CDR3 is TGCGCCAGCAGTTACATGAGCGGGGGGTCATACAATGAGCAGTTCTTC. This encodes CASSYMSGGSYNEQFF. V gene TRBV5-1 combines with J gene TRBJ2-1; TRBD2 matches 9 bases. Trimming at V came to 5 bases and at J to 4 bases, leaving 10 bases not matched to a gene. The CDR3 loop spans 16 amino acids. Germline V CDR1 and CDR2: SGHRS, YFSETQ.